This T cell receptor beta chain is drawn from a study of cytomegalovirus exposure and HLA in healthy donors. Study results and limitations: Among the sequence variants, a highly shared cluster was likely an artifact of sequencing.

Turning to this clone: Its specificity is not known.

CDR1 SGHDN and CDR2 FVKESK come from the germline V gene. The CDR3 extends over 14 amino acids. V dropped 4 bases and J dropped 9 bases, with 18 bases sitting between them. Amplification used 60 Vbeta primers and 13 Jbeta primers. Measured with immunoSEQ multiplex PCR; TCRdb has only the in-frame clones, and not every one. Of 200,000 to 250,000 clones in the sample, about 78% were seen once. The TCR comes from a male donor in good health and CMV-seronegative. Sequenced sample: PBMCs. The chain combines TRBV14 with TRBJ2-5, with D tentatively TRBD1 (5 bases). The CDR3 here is CASSLGGAKVAQYF. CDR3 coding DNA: TGTGCCAGCAGCCTTGGTGGGGCTAAGGTCGCCCAGTACTTC. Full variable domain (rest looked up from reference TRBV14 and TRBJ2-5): EAGVTQFPSHSVIEKGQTVTLRCDPISGHDNLYWYRRVMGKEIKFLLHFVKESKQDESGMPNNRFLAERTGGTYSTLKVQPAELEDSGVYFCASSLGGAKVAQYFGPGTRLLVL.